A single T cell receptor beta chain is shown here with its context. Its antigen is undetermined. The table came from immunoSEQ multiplex PCR; TCRdb's copy has only in-frame clones and leaves some out. This table has about 48,000 clones, 70% to 90% appearing once. The sample originates from a study of OX40 agonist ivuxolimab in advanced cancers. Looking at the study overall: Each patient was given ivuxolimab into a vein every 2 weeks, at 0.01 to 10 mg/kg. Study-wide results and caveats: Clonal expansion in partial responders at 0.1-3.0 mg/kg ranked among the lowest.

The CDR3 loop spans 16 amino acids. This receptor was obtained from an adult with an advanced solid tumor such as melanoma, head and neck, liver or kidney cancer. The sample here was CD4+ or CD8+ T cells sorted from blood, taken in a trial of the OX40 agonist ivuxolimab. This chain uses TRBV21-1 with TRBJ2-3; the D call in the table, TRBD1, was not verified against the DNA. TRBV21-1 is designated a pseudogene. As DNA, the CDR3 is TGTGCCAGCAGCAACTCTCTACAGAGCTGCACAGATACGCAGTATTTT. It codes for CASSNSLQSCTDTQYF.